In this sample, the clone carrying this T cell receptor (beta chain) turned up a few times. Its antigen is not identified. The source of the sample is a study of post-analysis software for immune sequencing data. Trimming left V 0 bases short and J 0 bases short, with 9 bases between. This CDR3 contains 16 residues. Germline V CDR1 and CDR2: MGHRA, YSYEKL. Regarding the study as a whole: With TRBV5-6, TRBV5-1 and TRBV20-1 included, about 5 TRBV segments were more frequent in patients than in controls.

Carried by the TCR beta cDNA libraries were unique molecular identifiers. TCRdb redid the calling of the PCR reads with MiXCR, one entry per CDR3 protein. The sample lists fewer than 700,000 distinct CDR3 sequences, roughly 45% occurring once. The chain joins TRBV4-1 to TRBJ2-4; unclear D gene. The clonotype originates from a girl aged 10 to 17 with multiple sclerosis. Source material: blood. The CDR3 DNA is TGCGCCAGCAGCCAAGATCGGTTTGTAGCCAAAAACATTCAGTACTTC. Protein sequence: CASSQDRFVAKNIQYF.